A single sample is the source of the 31 T cell receptor beta chains below, sequenced in a study of control samples from healthy donors and cancer patients. Profiling relied on immunoSEQ multiplex PCR, and the TCRdb table lists in-frame clones only, not all of them. The sample holds about 100,000 clones, approximately 84% seen once. The specimen sequenced was blood. The receptor source for this set is a woman in her forties or fifties in good health.

V usage is TRBV3-1 (or the pseudogene TRBV3-2) and J usage is TRBJ2-6; 7 bases agree with TRBD1. Unmatched junction bases numbered 5, after V lost 3 bases and J lost 0 bases. Looked up from germline, CDR1 is LGHDT and CDR2 is YNNKEL (reference sequence). The CDR3 is 17 residues long. CDR3 coding DNA: TGTGCCAGCAGCCATGAAGGACAGGACTCTGGGGCCAACGTCCTGACTTTC. Its translation is CASSHEGQDSGANVLTF.

The chain has TRBV6-6 and TRBJ1-6; D gene uncertain. The germline V gene encodes CDR1 MNHNY and CDR2 SVGAGI (reference sequence). This CDR3 is 14 amino acids long. Trimming removed 7 bases from V and 10 bases from J, with 17 bases in between. The CDR3 here is CASKDKIERSPLHF. CDR3 in DNA: TGTGCCAGCAAAGACAAGATCGAGAGATCACCCCTCCACTTT.

This clone was seen only once. This chain connects TRBV6-4 to TRBJ2-7; D is unclear. The length of the CDR3 is 13 residues. Deletions cut 4 bases from V and 4 bases from J, with 11 bases between. The V gene's germline CDR1 is MRHNA and CDR2 SNTAGT. This chain's CDR3 is CASSGPRQYEQYV. The CDR3 bases are TGTGCCAGCAGTGGCCCCAGGCAGTACGAGCAGTACGTC.

The V and J genes are TRBV30 and TRBJ1-5, with D hard to call. CDR3 length equals 13 residues. Trimming shortened V by 0 bases and J by 9 bases, and 12 bases separated the two germline ends. Germline V gene sequence: CDR1 GTSNPN, CDR2 SVGIG (reference sequence). CDR3 amino acids: CAWSVLGMGPQHF. CDR3 in DNA: TGTGCCTGGAGTGTTCTGGGAATGGGGCCCCAGCATTTT.

This CDR3 reads CASSLPQGPVEKLFF. The CDR3 DNA reads TGTGCCAGCAGCCTCCCACAGGGGCCGGTTGAAAAACTGTTTTTT. This chain uses TRBV3-1 (or the pseudogene TRBV3-2) with TRBJ1-4; 7 nucleotides align to TRBD1. CDR1 LGHDT and CDR2 YNNKEL come from the germline V gene (reference sequence). Germline trimming cut 4 bases from V and 7 bases from J; bases unmatched to any gene: 9. The CDR3 sequence is 15 residues long.

The CDR3 sequence is CASSLEQGGLTQYF. In DNA, the CDR3 is TGTGCCAGCAGCTTGGAGCAGGGAGGGCTTACGCAGTATTTT. The genes are TRBV5-6 and TRBJ2-3; 7 bases fit TRBD2. Germline CDR1 and CDR2: SGHDT and YYEEEE. The junction had 6 bases not matched to a gene; V was cut back by 0 bases and J by 8 bases. This CDR3 has 14 residues.

This chain uses TRBV6-5 with TRBJ2-6, with 7 bases fitting TRBD1. V dropped 5 bases and J dropped 2; count of bases not matched to a gene: 3. The CDR3 runs to 15 residues. Germline lookup yields CDR1 MNHEY and CDR2 SVGAGI. The CDR3 coding sequence is TGTGCCAGCAGTCTGCAGGGGGCTGGGGCCAACGTCCTGACTTTC. Translating it yields CASSLQGAGANVLTF.

V and J are TRBV5-6 and TRBJ1-2; no clear D gene. There are 13 residues in the CDR3. CDR1 is SGHDT and CDR2 is YYEEEE in the germline V gene. V lost 2 bases to trimming and J lost 6 bases, with 11 bases between them. This CDR3 reads CASSFRSGDGYTF. The CDR3 DNA reads TGTGCCAGCAGCTTTCGATCTGGTGATGGCTACACCTTC.

This sequence joins TRBV18 and TRBJ2-2; D not resolved. This CDR3 comprises 15 residues. The V end was cut by 3 bases, the J end by 2 bases, with 10 bases between. The germline CDR1 and CDR2 sequences are KGHSH and LQKENI. As DNA, the CDR3 is TGTGCCAGCTCACCCCCGGCACCTAACACCGGGGAGCTGTTTTTT. Translating it yields CASSPPAPNTGELFF. The entire variable domain, with the rest obtained from reference TRBV18 and TRBJ2-2, is as follows: NAGVMQNPRHLVRRRGQEARLRCSPMKGHSHVYWYRQLPEEGLKFMVYLQKENIIDESGMPKERFSAEFPKEGPSILRIQQVVRGDSAAYFCASSPPAPNTGELFFGEGSRLTVL.

The chain employs TRBV5-6 and TRBJ2-7; D remains ambiguous. The V gene lost 2 bases and the J gene lost 2 bases, with 8 bases spanning the gap. This CDR3 has 13 amino acids. Looked up from germline, CDR1 is SGHDT and CDR2 is YYEEEE. The CDR3 nucleotides are TGTGCCAGCAGCTTTAGGACGACCTACGAGCAGTACTTC. Its translation is CASSFRTTYEQYF.

This clone was found once. The chain joins TRBV7-6 to TRBJ2-7; 7 positions match TRBD1. CDR1 is SGHVS and CDR2 is FNYEAQ in the germline V gene. Trimming removed 2 bases from V and 3 bases from J; junction bases left unmatched: 1. This CDR3 is 13 amino acids long. CDR3 region: CASSLRTGYEQYV. Written as DNA, the CDR3 is TGTGCCAGCAGCTTAAGGACAGGCTACGAGCAGTACGTC.

The chain carries TRBV7-2 and TRBJ2-4; D is unresolved. Germline V gives CDR1 SGHTA, CDR2 FQGNSA. V lost 5 bases to trimming and J lost 6 bases, with 5 bases between them. CDR3 size: 11 residues. CDR3 loop: CASSLVNIQYF. The CDR3 nucleotides are TGTGCCAGCAGCCTCGTAAACATTCAGTACTTC.

The rearrangement links TRBV2 to TRBJ1-2; TRBD1 matches at 7 bases. The CDR3 sequence is 15 residues long. The junction had 9 bases not matched to a gene; V was cut back by 7 bases and J by 1 base. The germline V gene encodes CDR1 SNHLY and CDR2 FYNNEI. CDR3 sequence reads: CASIRVDRSNYGYTF. DNA of the CDR3: TGTGCCAGCATCAGGGTGGACAGGAGTAACTATGGCTACACCTTC.

The rearrangement uses TRBV29-1 and TRBJ2-1, with 10 bases aligning to TRBD2. The CDR3 loop spans 13 amino acids. The germline gives CDR1 SQVTM, CDR2 ANQGSEA. The V gene end was trimmed by 7 bases and the J gene end by 4 bases; junction bases not matched to a gene: 4. In DNA, the CDR3 is TGCAGCGCCGGACTAGCGGATTACAATGAGCAGTTCTTC. It codes for CSAGLADYNEQFF.

The chain uses TRBV6-5 and TRBJ1-2; D unclear. V was cut by 0 bases and J by 8 bases, with 13 bases left in between. There are 14 residues in the CDR3. Germline loops: CDR1 MNHEY, CDR2 SVGAGI. CDR3 protein: CASSYSPGSSGYTF. In nucleotides, the CDR3 is TGTGCCAGCAGTTACTCGCCTGGGAGTTCGGGCTACACCTTC.

V usage is TRBV20-1 and J usage is TRBJ1-5, with TRBD1 as a possible D gene (6 bases). The V end lost 5 bases, the J end lost 6 bases, and 8 bases lay between the germline ends. There are 11 residues in the CDR3. Germline-derived CDR1 and CDR2 are DFQATT and SNEGSKA (reference sequence). Here the CDR3 reads CSAQGSQPQHF. The CDR3 nucleotides read TGCAGTGCTCAGGGGTCTCAGCCCCAGCATTTT.

The V call is TRBV5-5, the J call TRBJ2-1; D remains ambiguous. Deletions cut 3 bases from V and 7 bases from J, with 5 bases between. Germline values: CDR1 SGHKS, CDR2 YYEKEE (reference sequence). The length of the CDR3 is 11 residues. The CDR3: CASSSLNEQFF. In DNA form, the CDR3 reads TGTGCCAGCAGCTCATTGAATGAGCAGTTCTTC.

The genes are TRBV5-1 and TRBJ2-3; 9 nucleotides align to TRBD2. This CDR3 comprises 17 residues. Germline V gene data show CDR1 as SGHRS and CDR2 as YFSETQ. V shed 2 bases, J shed 3 bases, and the junction held 10 bases outside the gene matches. CDR3: CASSFGPLAGLTDTQYF. The CDR3 DNA reads TGCGCCAGCAGCTTTGGCCCGCTAGCGGGGTTGACAGATACGCAGTATTTT.

The chain is built from TRBV3-1 (or the pseudogene TRBV3-2) and TRBJ1-1, with D perhaps matching TRBD1 (5 bases). The CDR3 is made up of 15 amino acids. The V end lost 0 bases, the J end lost 4 bases, and 12 bases lay between the germline ends. Germline assignment: CDR1 LGHDT and CDR2 YNNKEL (reference sequence). The CDR3 is CASSQDLGVGTEAFF. In nucleotides, the CDR3 is TGTGCCAGCAGCCAAGATCTGGGGGTGGGCACTGAAGCTTTCTTT.

This sequence joins TRBV18 and TRBJ1-4; 9 nucleotides match TRBD1. This CDR3 spans 12 amino acids. Per the germline V gene, CDR1 is KGHSH and CDR2 is LQKENI. Losses at the gene ends were 8 bases for V and 7 bases for J; bases not matched to a gene: 2. CDR3 loop: CASMTGGEKLFF. In DNA form, the CDR3 reads TGTGCCAGCATGACAGGGGGTGAAAAACTGTTTTTT.

The rearrangement joins TRBV3-1 (or the pseudogene TRBV3-2) to TRBJ2-7; TRBD2 agrees at 11 bases. The V and J ends lost 3 bases and 7 bases, in that order; junction bases with no gene match: 5. The germline V gene encodes CDR1 LGHDT and CDR2 YNNKEL (reference sequence). The CDR3 covers 14 residues. CDR3 sequence (DNA): TGTGCCAGCAGCCATCTAGCGGGGGGAAGGGAGCAGTACTTC. Translation gives CASSHLAGGREQYF.

This chain connects TRBV6-5 to TRBJ1-1; D not resolved. Between the trimmed V and J ends, which lost 2 bases and 0 bases, there was a span of 13 bases. The V gene's germline CDR1 is MNHEY and CDR2 SVGAGI. The CDR3 is 16 residues long. CDR3 sequence reads: CASSYNQVPLNTEAFF. The CDR3 nucleotides are TGTGCCAGCAGTTACAATCAGGTACCCTTGAACACTGAAGCTTTCTTT.

This chain links TRBV18 with TRBJ2-3; 9 bases align to TRBD2. This CDR3 comprises 17 residues. The J segment lost 1 base and the V segment lost 5 bases, leaving 10 bases of the junction unmatched. Germline lookup yields CDR1 KGHSH and CDR2 LQKENI. The DNA for the CDR3 is TGTGCCAGCTCAACCTTAGCGGGGGAGGAACGCACAGATACGCAGTATTTT. This gives the protein CASSTLAGEERTDTQYF.

The genes are TRBV27 and TRBJ1-2; TRBD1 might be the D (5 bases). Germline CDR1 MNHEY, CDR2 SMNVEV (reference sequence). The V gene lost 7 bases and the J gene lost 5 bases, with 14 bases spanning the gap. The CDR3 is made up of 13 amino acids. Here the CDR3 DNA reads TGTGCCAGCATCGGGACGGGTCAATATGGCTACACCTTC. Translating it yields CASIGTGQYGYTF.

The chain recombines TRBV7-3 with TRBJ2-7; possibly TRBD2 for D (6 bases). CDR3 length equals 15 residues. V dropped 5 bases and J dropped 6 bases, with 20 bases sitting between them. Germline V gene data show CDR1 as SGHTA and CDR2 as FQGTGA. CDR3 nucleotides: TGTGCCAGCAGCCAATACTTGGGGACTGCCCCCGAGCAGTACGTC. It encodes CASSQYLGTAPEQYV.

This chain uses TRBV27 with TRBJ1-5; possible D gene TRBD1, 5 bases. Trimming cost V 6 bases and J 5 bases, with 11 bases left between them. This CDR3 contains 13 residues. From germline, CDR1 is MNHEY and CDR2 SMNVEV (reference sequence). CDR3 sequence (DNA): TGTGCCAGCAGGGCGGGGCTGGATCAGCCCCAGCATTTT. This codes for CASRAGLDQPQHF.

J is TRBJ2-2 and V is TRBV19, with D unclear. This CDR3 is 13 amino acids long. The V end was cut by 9 bases, the J end by 1 base, with 9 bases between. The germline V gene encodes CDR1 LNHDA and CDR2 SQIVND (reference sequence). The CDR3 region has the DNA TGTGCCAGCTTCAGAGGGAACACCGGGGAGCTGTTTTTT. Translated: CASFRGNTGELFF.

The J gene is TRBJ2-3, the V gene TRBV7-3; TRBD2 agrees at 9 bases. The CDR3 sequence is 15 residues long. The V gene's germline CDR1 is SGHTA and CDR2 FQGTGA. With 1 base clipped from V and 5 bases from J, the junction kept 4 bases outside the gene matches. CDR3 residues: CASSLRRGGQDTQYF. CDR3 DNA sequence: TGTGCCAGCAGCTTAAGGCGGGGGGGCCAAGATACGCAGTATTTT.

This clone has just one count. This chain joins TRBV6-5 and TRBJ1-6; D uncertain. The CDR3 sequence is 13 residues long. Germline V gene sequence: CDR1 MNHEY, CDR2 SVGAGI. V was shortened by 5 bases and J by 15 bases, with 17 bases between the two germline ends. The CDR3, as DNA: TGTGCCAGCAGTCAGCACAGTAAGGGAGTCCTCCACTTT. Protein sequence: CASSQHSKGVLHF.

This clone was observed once. This chain uses TRBV7-2 with TRBJ2-2; the match to TRBD1 covers 7 bases. V dropped 8 bases and J dropped 5; count of bases not matched to a gene: 17. The germline gives CDR1 SGHTA, CDR2 FQGNSA. The CDR3 covers 17 residues. As DNA, the CDR3 is TGTGCCAGCCGGGCGACAGGGTTGGGCGCCAGAACCGGGGAGCTGTTTTTT. It encodes CASRATGLGARTGELFF.

This clone came up a few times. The chain carries TRBV10-1 and TRBJ1-5, with D tentatively TRBD1 (6 bases). The CDR3 contains 16 residues. The ends were cut back, 4 bases at V and 4 bases at J, with 17 bases in the middle. Germline V gene sequence: CDR1 WNHNN, CDR2 SYGVQD (reference sequence). The CDR3 is CASSVVRGERNQPQHF. CDR3 DNA: TGCGCCAGCAGTGTTGTCAGGGGTGAGAGGAATCAGCCCCAGCATTTT.